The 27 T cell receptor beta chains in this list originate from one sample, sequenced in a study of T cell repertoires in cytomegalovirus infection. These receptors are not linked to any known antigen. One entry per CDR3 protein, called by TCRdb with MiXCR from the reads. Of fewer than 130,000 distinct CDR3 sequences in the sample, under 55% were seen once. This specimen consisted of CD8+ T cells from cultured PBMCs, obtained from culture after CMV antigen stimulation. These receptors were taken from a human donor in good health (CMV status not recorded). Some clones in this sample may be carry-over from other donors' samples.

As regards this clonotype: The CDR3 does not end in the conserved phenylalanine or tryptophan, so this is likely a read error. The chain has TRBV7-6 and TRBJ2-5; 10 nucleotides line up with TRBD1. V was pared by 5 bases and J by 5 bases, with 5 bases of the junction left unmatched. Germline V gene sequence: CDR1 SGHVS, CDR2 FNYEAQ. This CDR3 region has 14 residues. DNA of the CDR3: TGTGCCAGCAGCCCAAGACAGGGGGCGGAGACCCAGTACTCC. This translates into CASSPRQGAETQYS.

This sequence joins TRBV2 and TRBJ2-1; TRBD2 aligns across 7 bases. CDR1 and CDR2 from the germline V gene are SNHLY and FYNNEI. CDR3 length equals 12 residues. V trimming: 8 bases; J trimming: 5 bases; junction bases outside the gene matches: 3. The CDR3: CASLAAHNEQFF. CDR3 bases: TGTGCCAGCCTAGCGGCCCACAATGAGCAGTTCTTC.

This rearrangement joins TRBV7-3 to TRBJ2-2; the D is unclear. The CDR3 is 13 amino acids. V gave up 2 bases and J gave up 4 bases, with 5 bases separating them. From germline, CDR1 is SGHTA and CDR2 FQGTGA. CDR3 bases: TGTGCCAGCAGCTTATACCTCACCGGGGAGCTGTTTTTT. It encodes CASSLYLTGELFF.

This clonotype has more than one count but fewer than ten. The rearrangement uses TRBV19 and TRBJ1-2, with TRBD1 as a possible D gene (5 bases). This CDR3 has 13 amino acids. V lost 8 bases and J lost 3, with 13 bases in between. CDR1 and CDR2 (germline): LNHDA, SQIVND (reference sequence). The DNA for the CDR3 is TGTGCCAGTGACCCGGGACTAGACTATGGCTACACCTTC. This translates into CASDPGLDYGYTF. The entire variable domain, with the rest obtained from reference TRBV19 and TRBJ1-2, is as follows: DGGITQSPKYLFRKEGQNVTLSCEQNLNHDAMYWYRQDPGQGLRLIYYSQIVNDFQKGDIAEGYSVSREKKESFPLTVTSAQKNPTAFYLCASDPGLDYGYTFGSGTRLTVV.

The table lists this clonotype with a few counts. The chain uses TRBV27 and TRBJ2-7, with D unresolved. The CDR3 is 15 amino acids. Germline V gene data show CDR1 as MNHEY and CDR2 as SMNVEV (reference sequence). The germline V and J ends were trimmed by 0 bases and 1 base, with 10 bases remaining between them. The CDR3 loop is CASSLSGPLSYEQYF. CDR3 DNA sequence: TGTGCCAGCAGTTTATCAGGGCCCCTATCCTACGAGCAGTACTTC.

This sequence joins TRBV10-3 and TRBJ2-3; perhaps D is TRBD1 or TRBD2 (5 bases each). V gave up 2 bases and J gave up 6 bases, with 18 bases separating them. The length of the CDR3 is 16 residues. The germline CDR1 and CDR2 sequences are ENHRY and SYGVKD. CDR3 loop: CAISEAGRESGDTQYF. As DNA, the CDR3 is TGTGCCATCAGTGAGGCGGGCAGGGAATCGGGGGATACGCAGTATTTT.

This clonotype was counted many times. CDR3 coding DNA: TGTGCCAGCAGCCAGACAGGGTCGGAGTACACCGGGGAGCTGTTTTTT. It specifies CASSQTGSEYTGELFF. The V gene is TRBV7-3, the J gene TRBJ2-2; 7 bases align to TRBD1. The CDR3 extends over 16 amino acids. Germline V gene lookup returns CDR1 SGHTA and CDR2 FQGTGA. V was pared by 5 bases and J by 3 bases, with 9 bases of the junction left unmatched.

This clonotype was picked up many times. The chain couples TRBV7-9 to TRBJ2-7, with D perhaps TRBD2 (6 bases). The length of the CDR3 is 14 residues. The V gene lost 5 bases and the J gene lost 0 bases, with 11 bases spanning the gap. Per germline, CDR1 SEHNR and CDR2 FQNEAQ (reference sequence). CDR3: CASSPRLGSYEQYF. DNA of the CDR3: TGTGCCAGCAGCCCCCGACTAGGCTCCTACGAGCAGTACTTC. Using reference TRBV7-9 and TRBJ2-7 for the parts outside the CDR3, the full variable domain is DTGVSQNPRHKITKRGQNVTFRCDPISEHNRLYWYRQTLGQGPEFLTYFQNEAQLEKSRLLSDRFSAERPKGSFSTLEIQRTEQGDSAMYLCASSPRLGSYEQYFGPGTRLTVT.

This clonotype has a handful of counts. The CDR3 loop is CASSFGGAPGELFF. In nucleotides, the CDR3 is TGTGCCAGCAGTTTTGGGGGGGCCCCCGGGGAGCTGTTTTTT. The chain uses TRBV27 and TRBJ2-2, with D possibly matching TRBD2 (7 bases). The CDR3 is 14 residues long. CDR1 MNHEY and CDR2 SMNVEV come from the germline V gene (reference sequence). Deletions cut 3 bases from V and 6 bases from J, with 11 bases between.

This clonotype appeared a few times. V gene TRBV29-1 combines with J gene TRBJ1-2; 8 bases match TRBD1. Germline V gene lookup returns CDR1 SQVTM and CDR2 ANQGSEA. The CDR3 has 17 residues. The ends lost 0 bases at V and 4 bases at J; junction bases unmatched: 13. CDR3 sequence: CSVEEMVLTGAGYGYTF. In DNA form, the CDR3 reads TGCAGCGTTGAAGAAATGGTCTTGACAGGGGCGGGCTATGGCTACACCTTC.

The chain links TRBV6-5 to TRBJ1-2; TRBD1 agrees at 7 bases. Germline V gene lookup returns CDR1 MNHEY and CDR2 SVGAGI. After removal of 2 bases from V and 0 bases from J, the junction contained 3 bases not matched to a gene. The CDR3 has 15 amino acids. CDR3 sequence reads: CASSYTGTANYGYTF. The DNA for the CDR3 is TGTGCCAGCAGTTACACTGGGACAGCTAACTATGGCTACACCTTC.

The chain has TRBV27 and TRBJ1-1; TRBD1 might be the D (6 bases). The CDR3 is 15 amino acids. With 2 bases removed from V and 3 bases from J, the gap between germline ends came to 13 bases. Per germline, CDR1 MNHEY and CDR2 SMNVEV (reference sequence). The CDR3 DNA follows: TGTGCCAGCAGTTTAGGGGGGGCTAGGGACACTGAAGCTTTCTTT. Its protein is CASSLGGARDTEAFF.

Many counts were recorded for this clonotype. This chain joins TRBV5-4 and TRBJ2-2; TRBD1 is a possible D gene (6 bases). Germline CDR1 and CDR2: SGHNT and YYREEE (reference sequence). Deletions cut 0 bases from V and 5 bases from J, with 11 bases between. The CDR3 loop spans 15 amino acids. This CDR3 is CASSLAGGLTGELFF. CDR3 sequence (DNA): TGTGCCAGCAGCTTGGCTGGGGGCTTAACCGGGGAGCTGTTTTTT.

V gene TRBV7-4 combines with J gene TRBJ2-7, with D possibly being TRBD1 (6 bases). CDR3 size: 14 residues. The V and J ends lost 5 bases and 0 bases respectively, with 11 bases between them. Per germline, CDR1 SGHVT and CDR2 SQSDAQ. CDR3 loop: CASSGRQDSYEQYF. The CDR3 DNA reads TGTGCCAGCAGCGGTCGACAGGACTCCTACGAGCAGTACTTC.

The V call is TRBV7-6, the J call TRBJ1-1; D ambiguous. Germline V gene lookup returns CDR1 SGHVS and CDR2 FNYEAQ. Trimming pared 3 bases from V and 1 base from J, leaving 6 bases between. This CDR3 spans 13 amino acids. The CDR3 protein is CASSFSENTEAFF. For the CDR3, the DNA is TGTGCCAGCAGCTTCAGTGAGAACACTGAAGCTTTCTTT.

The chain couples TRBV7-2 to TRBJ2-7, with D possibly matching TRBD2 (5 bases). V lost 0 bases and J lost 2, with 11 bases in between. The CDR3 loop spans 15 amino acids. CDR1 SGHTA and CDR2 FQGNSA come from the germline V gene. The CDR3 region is CASSLAPDWPYEQYF. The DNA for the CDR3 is TGTGCCAGCAGCTTAGCGCCGGACTGGCCCTACGAGCAGTACTTC.

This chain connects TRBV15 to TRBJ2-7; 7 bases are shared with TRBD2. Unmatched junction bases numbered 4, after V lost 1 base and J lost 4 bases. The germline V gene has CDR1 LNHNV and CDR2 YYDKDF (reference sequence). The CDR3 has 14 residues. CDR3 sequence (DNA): TGTGCCACCAGCAGAGGAAGCGGGGTATACGAGCAGTACTTC. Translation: CATSRGSGVYEQYF.

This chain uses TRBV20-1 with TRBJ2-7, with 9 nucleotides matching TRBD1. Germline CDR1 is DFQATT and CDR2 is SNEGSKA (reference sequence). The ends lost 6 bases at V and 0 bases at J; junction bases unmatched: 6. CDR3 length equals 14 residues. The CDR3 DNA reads TGCAGTGCAACCGGGACAGGGAGCTCCTACGAGCAGTACTTC. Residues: CSATGTGSSYEQYF.

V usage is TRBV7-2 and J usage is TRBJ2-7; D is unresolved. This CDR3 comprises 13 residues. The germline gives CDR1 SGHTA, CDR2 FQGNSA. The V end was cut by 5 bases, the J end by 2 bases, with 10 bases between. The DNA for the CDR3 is TGTGCCAGCAGCACCGGGCCTACCTACGAGCAGTACTTC. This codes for CASSTGPTYEQYF.

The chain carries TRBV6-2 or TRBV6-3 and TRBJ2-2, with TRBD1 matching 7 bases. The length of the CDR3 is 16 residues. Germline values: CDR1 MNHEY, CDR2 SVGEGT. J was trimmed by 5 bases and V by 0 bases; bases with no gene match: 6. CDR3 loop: CASSYSTGARTGELFF. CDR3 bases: TGTGCCAGCAGTTACTCTACAGGGGCTAGGACCGGGGAGCTGTTTTTT.

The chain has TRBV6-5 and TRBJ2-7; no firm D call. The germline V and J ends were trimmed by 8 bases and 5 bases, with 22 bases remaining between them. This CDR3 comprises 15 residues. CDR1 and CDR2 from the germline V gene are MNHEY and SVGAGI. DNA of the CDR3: TGTGCCAGCGCACCCGGCCTCACGGTTGTCGACGAGCAGTACTTC. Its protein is CASAPGLTVVDEQYF.

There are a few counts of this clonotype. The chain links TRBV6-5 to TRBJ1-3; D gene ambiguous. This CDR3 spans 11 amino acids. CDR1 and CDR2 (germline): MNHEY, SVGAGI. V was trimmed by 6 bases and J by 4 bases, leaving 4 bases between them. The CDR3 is CASSIGNTIYF. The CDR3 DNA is TGTGCCAGCAGCATCGGAAACACCATATATTTT.

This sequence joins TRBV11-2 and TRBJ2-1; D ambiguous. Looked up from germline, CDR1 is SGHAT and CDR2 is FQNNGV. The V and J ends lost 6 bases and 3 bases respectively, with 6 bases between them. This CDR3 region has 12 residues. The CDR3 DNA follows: TGTGCCAGCAGGCGCAGCTACAATGAGCAGTTCTTC. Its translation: CASRRSYNEQFF.

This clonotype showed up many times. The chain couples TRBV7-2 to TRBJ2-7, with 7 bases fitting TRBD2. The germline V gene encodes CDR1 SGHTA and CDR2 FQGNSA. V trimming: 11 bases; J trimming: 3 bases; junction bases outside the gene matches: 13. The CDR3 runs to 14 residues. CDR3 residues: CACSEGGGGYEQYF. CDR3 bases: TGTGCCTGTTCTGAGGGCGGGGGAGGCTACGAGCAGTACTTC.

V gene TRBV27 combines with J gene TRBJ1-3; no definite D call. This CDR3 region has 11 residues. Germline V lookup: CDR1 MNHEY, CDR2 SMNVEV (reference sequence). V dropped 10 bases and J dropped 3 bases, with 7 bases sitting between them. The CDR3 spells CATVVGNTIYF. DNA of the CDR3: TGTGCCACCGTAGTTGGAAACACCATATATTTT.

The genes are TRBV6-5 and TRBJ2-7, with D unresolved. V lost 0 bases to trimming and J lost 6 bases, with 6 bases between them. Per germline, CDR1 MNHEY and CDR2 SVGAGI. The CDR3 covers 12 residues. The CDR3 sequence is CASSYSGSEQYF. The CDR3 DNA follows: TGTGCCAGCAGTTACTCTGGTAGCGAGCAGTACTTC.

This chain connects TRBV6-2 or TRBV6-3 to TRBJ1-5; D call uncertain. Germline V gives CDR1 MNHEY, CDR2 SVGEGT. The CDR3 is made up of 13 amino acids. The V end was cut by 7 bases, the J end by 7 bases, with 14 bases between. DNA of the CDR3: TGTGCCAGCACCCTCGAGGGAGGGCAGCCCCAGCATTTT. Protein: CASTLEGGQPQHF.